Listed below are T cell receptor beta chains from one sample, sequenced in a study of T cells in localized non-small cell lung cancer. Some clones are missing from TCRdb's copy, which holds only in-frame ones; the method was immunoSEQ multiplex PCR. Of 70,000 to 95,000 clones listed, around 90% are singletons. Material: PBMCs, obtained before any cancer treatment. These receptors came from a woman aged 35-70 years with stage II squamous cell lung carcinoma. Both conserved end residues are part of each CDR3. The D gene is left open where the match is weak. For some rows the clone size is stated as once, few or many, or as a class when expanded; others skip it.

D	size	J	V	CDR3	DNA
.	.	TRBJ2-1	TRBV30	CAWSPPNVYEQFF	TGTGCCTGGAGTCCCCCTAACGTCTATGAGCAGTTCTTC
.	.	TRBJ1-2	TRBV6-4	CASSDPSGGYTF	TGTGCCAGCAGTGACCCGTCCGGTGGCTACACCTTC
.	.	TRBJ1-2	TRBV30	CAWSTGTGYDGYTF	TGTGCCTGGAGCACGGGAACAGGGTACGATGGCTACACCTTC
TRBD1	many	TRBJ1-1	TRBV25-1	CASSAIQGRNTEAFF	TGTGCCAGCAGTGCCATACAGGGGAGAAACACTGAAGCTTTCTTT
.	.	TRBJ2-2	TRBV5-1	CASSLFTGELFF	TGCGCCAGCAGCCTATTTACCGGGGAGCTGTTTTTT
.	few	TRBJ1-2	TRBV19	CASGGHGYTF	TGTGCCAGTGGAGGGCATGGCTACACCTTC
.	.	TRBJ1-1	TRBV5-6	CASSFVGTNTEAFF	TGTGCCAGCAGCTTTGTCGGGACGAACACTGAAGCTTTCTTT
.	.	TRBJ2-5	TRBV15	CATSLQETQYF	TGTGCCACCAGCTTACAAGAGACCCAGTACTTC
.	.	TRBJ1-6	TRBV7-9	CASGTGVNSPLHF	TGTGCCAGCGGCACAGGAGTAAATTCACCCCTCCACTTT
TRBD1	.	TRBJ2-2	TRBV19	CASSRIGQGAKTGELFF	TGTGCCAGTAGTAGGATCGGACAGGGGGCAAAGACCGGGGAGCTGTTTTTT
.	.	TRBJ1-1	TRBV7-9	CASSLSGYTEAFF	TGTGCCAGCAGCTTAAGTGGTTACACTGAAGCTTTCTTT
TRBD1	.	TRBJ1-2	TRBV2	CASSGTGVATFYGYTF	TGTGCCAGTTCCGGGACAGGGGTCGCTACTTTCTATGGCTACACCTTC
TRBD2	.	TRBJ2-5	TRBV7-9	CASSWGGPQETQYF	TGTGCCAGCAGCTGGGGGGGTCCCCAAGAGACCCAGTACTTC
.	.	TRBJ2-7	TRBV6-5	CASSYSTRFGSYEQYF	TGTGCCAGCAGTTACTCGACGAGGTTTGGTTCGTACGAGCAGTACTTC
.	.	TRBJ1-1	TRBV5-4	CASSLATGSLNTEAFF	TGTGCCAGCAGCTTGGCCACAGGTTCGCTGAACACTGAAGCTTTCTTT
.	once	TRBJ2-3	TRBV30	CAWSEVTSTDTQYF	TGTGCCTGGAGTGAGGTAACTAGCACAGATACGCAGTATTTT
.	.	TRBJ1-1	TRBV30	CAWVGSGILSEAFF	TGTGCCTGGGTAGGGTCAGGGATTCTCTCTGAAGCTTTCTTT
.	.	TRBJ1-1	TRBV6-4	CASSVMVNTEAFF	TGTGCCAGCAGTGTAATGGTGAACACTGAAGCTTTCTTT
.	.	TRBJ1-1	TRBV7-8	CASSLVATMNTEAFF	TGTGCCAGCAGCTTAGTTGCGACAATGAACACTGAAGCTTTCTTT
TRBD1	once	TRBJ1-1	TRBV11-2	CASSTGQGKEAFF	TGTGCCAGCAGCACCGGACAGGGAAAAGAAGCTTTCTTT
.	.	TRBJ1-2	TRBV19	CASVGGAAGYTF	TGTGCCAGCGTGGGGGGGGCGGCTGGCTACACCTTC
.	.	TRBJ1-1	TRBV10-2	CASNFPGMNTEAFF	TGCGCCAGCAATTTTCCGGGCATGAACACTGAAGCTTTCTTT
TRBD1	.	TRBJ1-1	TRBV19	CASSIPGGRLEAFF	TGTGCCAGTAGTATTCCAGGGGGAAGGTTAGAAGCTTTCTTT
.	few	TRBJ1-1	TRBV27	CASTDPMNTEAFF	TGTGCCAGTACGGATCCGATGAACACTGAAGCTTTCTTT
.	.	TRBJ2-7	TRBV6-1	CASSTGGYEQYF	TGTGCCAGCAGTACCGGGGGCTACGAGCAGTACTTC
.	.	TRBJ2-7	TRBV30	CARSVRGPNSYEQYF	TGTGCCCGGAGTGTTCGGGGTCCGAACTCCTACGAGCAGTACTTC
TRBD1	.	TRBJ1-1	TRBV18	CASSPYTPTGVNMNTEAFF	TGTGCCAGCTCTCCCTATACCCCGACAGGGGTCAACATGAACACTGAAGCTTTCTTT
.	few	TRBJ1-5	TRBV19	CASSPKGGLSNQPQHF	TGTGCCAGTAGTCCCAAAGGAGGGCTCAGCAATCAGCCCCAGCATTTT
.	many	TRBJ1-4	TRBV2	CASSLDKTATNEKLFF	TGTGCCAGCAGTTTAGACAAGACTGCAACTAATGAAAAACTGTTTTTT
TRBD2	once	TRBJ2-2	TRBV27	CASSFATSGRSGELFF	TGTGCCAGCAGTTTTGCGACTAGCGGGAGATCCGGGGAGCTGTTTTTT
.	once	TRBJ1-6	TRBV5-6	CASSLDAKGSESLHF	TGTGCCAGCAGCTTGGACGCCAAAGGGTCGGAATCCCTCCACTTT
.	.	TRBJ1-1	TRBV6-6	CASSYGSLNTEAFF	TGTGCCAGCAGTTACGGTTCCTTGAACACTGAAGCTTTCTTT
.	.	TRBJ2-2	TRBV4-1	CASSQDFGQQGPGELFF	TGCGCCAGCAGCCAAGATTTCGGGCAACAGGGCCCCGGGGAGCTGTTTTTT
.	.	TRBJ1-1	TRBV6-5	CASSYWGAMNTEAFF	TGTGCCAGCAGTTACTGGGGGGCGATGAACACTGAAGCTTTCTTT
TRBD1	once	TRBJ2-3	TRBV5-1	CASSSRQGRSTDTQYF	TGCGCCAGCAGCTCAAGACAGGGGCGTAGCACAGATACGCAGTATTTT
TRBD1	.	TRBJ2-7	TRBV5-8	CASSLQDRAYEQYF	TGTGCCAGCAGCCTCCAGGACAGGGCCTACGAGCAGTACTTC
.	.	TRBJ2-7	TRBV27	CASRRDGLSSYEQYF	TGTGCCAGCAGGCGAGATGGTCTGAGCTCCTACGAGCAGTACTTC
.	.	TRBJ2-6	TRBV7-9	CASSSSNSGANVLTF	TGTGCCAGCAGCTCCTCAAACTCTGGGGCCAACGTCCTGACTTTC
.	.	TRBJ2-6	TRBV6-6	CASTLASGANVLTF	TGTGCCAGCACCCTGGCGTCTGGGGCCAACGTCCTGACTTTC
TRBD1	once	TRBJ1-1	TRBV6-6	CASSYWDRVDTEAFF	TGTGCCAGCAGTTACTGGGACAGGGTTGACACTGAAGCTTTCTTT
.	.	TRBJ2-1	TRBV19	CASSIAEGYEQFF	TGTGCCAGTAGTATCGCCGAGGGTTATGAGCAGTTCTTC
.	.	TRBJ1-2	TRBV11-2	CASSPGGSDYGYTF	TGTGCCAGCAGCCCCGGGGGGAGCGACTATGGCTACACCTTC
.	.	TRBJ2-7	TRBV6-1	CASSADRRSYEQYF	TGTGCCAGCAGTGCTGACAGGCGATCCTACGAGCAGTACTTC
TRBD1	.	TRBJ1-2	TRBV18	CASSPDREPYGYTF	TGTGCCAGCTCACCGGACAGGGAGCCCTATGGCTACACCTTC
.	once	TRBJ1-2	TRBV7-6	CASSLGGGAYGYTF	TGTGCCAGCAGCTTAGGAGGGGGTGCCTATGGCTACACCTTC